Detailed here is one TCR beta chain. The antigen it binds to is not known. Base qualities are missing; no much larger clone stands one base away. The time point label on this specimen signifies: baseline before first vaccination. Vaccinee samples came from UK trials COV001 and COV002, including a single-blind randomized controlled phase 2/3 trial of AZD1222 (ChAdOx1 nCoV-19) in healthy adults. For TCRbeta chain sequencing, PBMC samples were collected from trial participants at day 0 and at day 28 after the second dose. The CDR3 regions of human TCRbeta chains were analyzed by immunosequencing. Concerning the study's data processing: TCRs in the repertoires were compared against a reference library of SARS-CoV-2-specific TCRs that had been generated with the MIRA antigen-specificity platform. Breadth was defined as the fraction of unique TCRs that were SARS-CoV-2-associated, and depth was defined as the fraction of total T cells that were SARS-CoV-2-associated. Using the MIRA data, each spike-specific TCR was mapped to the spike region that the TCR reacts to and placed in a CD4 or CD8 class. Log10-transformed breadth and depth values were compared by one-way ANOVA with Sidak's multiple comparisons tests. This is the immuneACCESS table as TCRdb keeps it, with only in-frame sequences that have V and J called. A part of the clones is gone; compared with another copy, unresolved V genes explain less than half, and the rest is unexplained. V, J and clone size derive from that table, while D and trimming were established from the DNA sequence. The sample data list 100,000 to 150,000 clones, and 70% to 90% of these were observed just once. In total, the top ten clones hold 28% of the sample.

This entry belongs to a study of T cell responses to AZD1222 COVID-19 vaccine (dated by TCRdb to the early 2020s). As for the study more broadly: AZD1222 recipients whose second dose came at about 4 weeks and those whose second dose came at about 12 weeks were combined into one group, since spike-specific TCR depth and breadth did not differ between the two schedules. TCR sequencing covered more than 230 trial participants: roughly 200 given two doses of AZD1222 and 26 given two doses of MenACWY control vaccine. Trial participants were enrolled by age into subgroups of 18-55, 56-69 and 70-plus years, and about 150, 27 and 61 TCR-sequenced participants, respectively, were included in these subgroups. The paper as a whole reports these results and caveats: After two AZD1222 doses, both the breadth and the depth of spike-specific TCRs were significantly higher than at day 0 and than in MenACWY recipients. Nearly half of unique spike-specific TCRs reportedly recognized epitopes outside regions mutated in the B.1.351 and B.1.1.7 variants. The 56-69-year group was small, and its depth increase did not reach significance, likely because of low power. Because no day 14 peak-response samples were available, the repertoires could be characterized only after the peak T cell response. Conclusions about previously exposed vaccinees are limited because only a handful of AZD1222 recipients were SARS-CoV-2 seropositive at baseline. Participants were mostly white British, with more females than males. The authors suggested clonal diversity may have been underestimated. The whole spike protein was spanned by vaccine-associated CD4 TCRs, and dominant responses were seen in regions 160-218 and 743-854.

Reading the germline V gene gives CDR1 SGHAT and CDR2 FQNNGV. V is reduced by 1 base and J by 5 bases, leaving a spacing of 12 bases between them. From its cysteine to its phenylalanine, the CDR3 spans 15 amino acids. Only the CDR3 part of the read is kept: 45 bases, read in frame from the first base. This sample comprised peripheral blood, obtained on day 0 of AZD1222 vaccination. Here the chain combines TRBV11-2 and TRBJ2-1; D gene: possibly TRBD2, on 5 matching bases. The sequence was obtained from an adult in good health. In nucleotides, the sequence is TGTGCCAGCAGCTTAGGACTACCTGGCAACAATGAGCAGTTCTTC. Its amino acids are CASSLGLPGNNEQFF. Here the CDR3 is joined to the reference TRBV11-2 and TRBJ2-1 genes, and the full variable domain is: EAGVAQSPRYKIIEKRQSVAFWCNPISGHATLYWYQQILGQGPKLLIQFQNNGVVDDSQLPKDRFSAERLKGVDSTLKIQPAKLEDSAVYLCASSLGLPGNNEQFFGPGTRLTVL.